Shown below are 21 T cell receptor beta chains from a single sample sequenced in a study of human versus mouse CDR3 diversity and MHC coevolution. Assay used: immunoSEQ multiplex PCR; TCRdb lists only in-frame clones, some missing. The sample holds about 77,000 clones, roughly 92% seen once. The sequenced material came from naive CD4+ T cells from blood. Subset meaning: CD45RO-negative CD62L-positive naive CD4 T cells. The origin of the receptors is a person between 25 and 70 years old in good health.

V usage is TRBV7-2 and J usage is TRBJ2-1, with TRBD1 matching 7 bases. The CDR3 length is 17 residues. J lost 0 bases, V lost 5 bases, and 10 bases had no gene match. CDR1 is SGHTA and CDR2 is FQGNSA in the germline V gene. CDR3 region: CASSRRDSRFSYNEQFF. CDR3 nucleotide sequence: TGTGCCAGCAGCCGCCGGGACAGTCGATTCTCCTACAATGAGCAGTTCTTC.

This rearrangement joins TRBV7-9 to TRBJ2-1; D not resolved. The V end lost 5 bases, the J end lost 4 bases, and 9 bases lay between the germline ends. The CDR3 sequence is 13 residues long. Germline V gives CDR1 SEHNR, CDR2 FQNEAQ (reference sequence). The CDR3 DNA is TGTGCCAGCAGCAGAGGAGATTACAATGAGCAGTTCTTC. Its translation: CASSRGDYNEQFF.

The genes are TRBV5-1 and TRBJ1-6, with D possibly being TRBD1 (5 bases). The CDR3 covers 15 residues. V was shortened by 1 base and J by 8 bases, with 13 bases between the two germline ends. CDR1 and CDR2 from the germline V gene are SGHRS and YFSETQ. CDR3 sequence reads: CASSLSGRVDSPLHF. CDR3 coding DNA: TGCGCCAGCAGCTTGTCGGGCAGGGTGGATTCACCCCTCCACTTT. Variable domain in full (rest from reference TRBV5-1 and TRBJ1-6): KAGVTQTPRYLIKTRGQQVTLSCSPISGHRSVSWYQQTPGQGLQFLFEYFSETQRNKGNFPGRFSGRQFSNSRSEMNVSTLELGDSALYLCASSLSGRVDSPLHFGNGTRLTVT.

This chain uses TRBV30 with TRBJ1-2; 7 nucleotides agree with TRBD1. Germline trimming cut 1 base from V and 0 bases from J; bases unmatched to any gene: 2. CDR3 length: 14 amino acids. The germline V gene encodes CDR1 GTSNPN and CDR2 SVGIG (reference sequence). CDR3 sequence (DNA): TGTGCCTGGAGTGGACAGGGTACTAACTATGGCTACACCTTC. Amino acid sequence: CAWSGQGTNYGYTF.

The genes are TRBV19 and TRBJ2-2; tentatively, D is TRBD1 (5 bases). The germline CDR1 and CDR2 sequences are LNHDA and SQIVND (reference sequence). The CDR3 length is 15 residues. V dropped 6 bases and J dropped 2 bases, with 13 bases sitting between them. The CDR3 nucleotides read TGTGCCAGTAGAGAGGTCCAGGGCAACACCGGGGAGCTGTTTTTT. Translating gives CASREVQGNTGELFF. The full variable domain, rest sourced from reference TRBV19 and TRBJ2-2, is DGGITQSPKYLFRKEGQNVTLSCEQNLNHDAMYWYRQDPGQGLRLIYYSQIVNDFQKGDIAEGYSVSREKKESFPLTVTSAQKNPTAFYLCASREVQGNTGELFFGEGSRLTVL.

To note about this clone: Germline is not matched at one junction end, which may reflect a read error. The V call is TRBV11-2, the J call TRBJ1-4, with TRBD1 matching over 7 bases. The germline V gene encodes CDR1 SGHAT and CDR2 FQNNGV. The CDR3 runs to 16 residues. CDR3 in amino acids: CASSLGGAGGEEKLFF. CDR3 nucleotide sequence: TGTGCCAGCAGTTTAGGTGGGGCAGGGGGAGAAGAAAAACTGTTTTTT.

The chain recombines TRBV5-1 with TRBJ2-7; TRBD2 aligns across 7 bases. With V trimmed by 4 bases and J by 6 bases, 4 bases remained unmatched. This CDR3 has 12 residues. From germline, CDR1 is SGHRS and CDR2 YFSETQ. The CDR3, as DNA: TGCGCCAGCAGCCCCGGGGGGAGCGAGCAGTACTTC. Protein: CASSPGGSEQYF.

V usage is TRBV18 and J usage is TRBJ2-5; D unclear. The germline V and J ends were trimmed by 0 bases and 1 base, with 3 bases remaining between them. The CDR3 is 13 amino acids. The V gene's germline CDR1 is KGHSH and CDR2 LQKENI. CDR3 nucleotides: TGTGCCAGCTCACCACCGGCCCAAGAGACCCAGTACTTC. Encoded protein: CASSPPAQETQYF.

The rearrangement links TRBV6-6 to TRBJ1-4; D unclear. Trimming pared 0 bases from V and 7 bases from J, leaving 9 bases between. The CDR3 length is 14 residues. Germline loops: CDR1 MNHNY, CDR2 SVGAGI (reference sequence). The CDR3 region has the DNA TGTGCCAGCAGTTACTCTGCGGGGAGTGAAAAACTGTTTTTT. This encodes CASSYSAGSEKLFF.

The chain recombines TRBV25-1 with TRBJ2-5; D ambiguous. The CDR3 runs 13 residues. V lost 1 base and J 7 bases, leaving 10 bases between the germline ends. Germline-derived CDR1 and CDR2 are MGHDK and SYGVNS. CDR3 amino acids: CASSEFFPGTQYF. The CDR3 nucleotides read TGTGCCAGCAGTGAATTCTTCCCAGGGACCCAGTACTTC.

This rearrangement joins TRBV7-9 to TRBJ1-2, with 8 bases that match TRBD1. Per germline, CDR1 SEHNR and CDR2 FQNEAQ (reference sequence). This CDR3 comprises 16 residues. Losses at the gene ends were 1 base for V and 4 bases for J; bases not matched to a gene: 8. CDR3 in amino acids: CASSLGQGQAVYGYTF. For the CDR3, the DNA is TGTGCCAGCAGCTTAGGGCAGGGACAGGCTGTCTATGGCTACACCTTC. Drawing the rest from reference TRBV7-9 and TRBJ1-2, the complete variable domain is DTGVSQNPRHKITKRGQNVTFRCDPISEHNRLYWYRQTLGQGPEFLTYFQNEAQLEKSRLLSDRFSAERPKGSFSTLEIQRTEQGDSAMYLCASSLGQGQAVYGYTFGSGTRLTVV.

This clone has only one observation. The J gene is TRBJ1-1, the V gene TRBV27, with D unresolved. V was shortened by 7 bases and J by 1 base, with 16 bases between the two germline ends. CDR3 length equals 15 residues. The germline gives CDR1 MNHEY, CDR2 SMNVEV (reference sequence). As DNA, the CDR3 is TGTGCCAGCACCCCCACCGAGGGTAGGAACACTGAAGCTTTCTTT. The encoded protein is CASTPTEGRNTEAFF.

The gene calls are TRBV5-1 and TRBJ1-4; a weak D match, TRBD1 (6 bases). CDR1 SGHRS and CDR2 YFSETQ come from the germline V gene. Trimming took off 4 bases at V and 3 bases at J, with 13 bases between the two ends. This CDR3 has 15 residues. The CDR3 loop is CASSPTGLSNEKLFF. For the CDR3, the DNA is TGCGCCAGCAGCCCCACAGGGTTATCTAATGAAAAACTGTTTTTT.

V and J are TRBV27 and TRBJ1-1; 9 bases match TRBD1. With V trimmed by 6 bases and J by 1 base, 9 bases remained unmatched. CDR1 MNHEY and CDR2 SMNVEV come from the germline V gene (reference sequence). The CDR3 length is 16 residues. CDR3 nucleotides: TGTGCCAGCAGATCTACAGGGGGCGTGGGGAACACTGAAGCTTTCTTT. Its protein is CASRSTGGVGNTEAFF.

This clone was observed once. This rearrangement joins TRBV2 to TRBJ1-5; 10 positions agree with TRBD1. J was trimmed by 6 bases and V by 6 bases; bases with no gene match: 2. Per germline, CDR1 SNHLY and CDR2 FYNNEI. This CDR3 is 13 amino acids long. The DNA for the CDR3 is TGTGCCAGCAGGGGGACAGGGGTTCAGCCCCAGCATTTT. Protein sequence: CASRGTGVQPQHF.

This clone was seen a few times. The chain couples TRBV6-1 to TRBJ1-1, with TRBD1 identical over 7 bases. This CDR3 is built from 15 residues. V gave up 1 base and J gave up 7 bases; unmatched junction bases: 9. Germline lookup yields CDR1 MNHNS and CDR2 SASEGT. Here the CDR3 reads CASSEGDRELGEAFF. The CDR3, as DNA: TGTGCCAGCAGTGAAGGCGACAGGGAGTTAGGTGAAGCTTTCTTT.

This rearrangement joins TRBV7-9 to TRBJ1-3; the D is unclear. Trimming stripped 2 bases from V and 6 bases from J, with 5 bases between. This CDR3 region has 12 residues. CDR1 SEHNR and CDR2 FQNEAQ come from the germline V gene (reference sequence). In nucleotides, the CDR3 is TGTGCCAGCAGCTTACCCCAAAACACCATATATTTT. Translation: CASSLPQNTIYF.

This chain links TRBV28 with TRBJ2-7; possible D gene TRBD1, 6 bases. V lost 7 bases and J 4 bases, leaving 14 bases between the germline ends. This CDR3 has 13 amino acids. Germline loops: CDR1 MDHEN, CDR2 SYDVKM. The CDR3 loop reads CASNPGARYEQYF. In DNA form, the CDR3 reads TGTGCCAGCAATCCAGGGGCGCGGTACGAGCAGTACTTC.

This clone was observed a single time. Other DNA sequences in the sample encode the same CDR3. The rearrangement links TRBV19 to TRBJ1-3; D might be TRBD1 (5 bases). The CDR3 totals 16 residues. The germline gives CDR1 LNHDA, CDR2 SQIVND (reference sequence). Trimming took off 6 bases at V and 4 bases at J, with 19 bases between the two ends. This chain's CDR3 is CASRTPGGRAGNTIYF. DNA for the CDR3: TGTGCCAGTAGAACTCCGGGGGGAAGAGCAGGAAACACCATATATTTT.

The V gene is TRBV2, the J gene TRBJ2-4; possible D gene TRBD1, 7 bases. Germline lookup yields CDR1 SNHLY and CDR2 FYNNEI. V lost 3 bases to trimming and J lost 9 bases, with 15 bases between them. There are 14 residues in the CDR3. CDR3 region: CASSDFGQGGIQYF. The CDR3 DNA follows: TGTGCCAGCAGTGATTTTGGTCAGGGGGGCATTCAGTACTTC.

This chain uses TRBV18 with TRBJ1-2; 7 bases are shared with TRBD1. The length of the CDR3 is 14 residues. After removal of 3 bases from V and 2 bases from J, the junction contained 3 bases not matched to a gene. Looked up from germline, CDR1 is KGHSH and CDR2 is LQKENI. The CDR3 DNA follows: TGTGCCAGCTCACCCCTGACAGGGAACTATGGCTACACCTTC. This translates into CASSPLTGNYGYTF.